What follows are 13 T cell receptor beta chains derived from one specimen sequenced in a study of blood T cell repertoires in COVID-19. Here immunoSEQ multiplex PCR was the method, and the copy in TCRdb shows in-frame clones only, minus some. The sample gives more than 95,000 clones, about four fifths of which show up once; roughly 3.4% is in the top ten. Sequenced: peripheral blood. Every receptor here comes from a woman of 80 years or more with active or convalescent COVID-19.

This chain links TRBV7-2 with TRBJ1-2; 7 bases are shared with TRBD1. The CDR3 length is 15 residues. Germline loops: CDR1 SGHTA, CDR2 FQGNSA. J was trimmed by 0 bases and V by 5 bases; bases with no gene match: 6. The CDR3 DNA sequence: TGTGCCAGCAGCCCTCAGACAGGGACTAACTATGGCTACACCTTC. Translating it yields CASSPQTGTNYGYTF.

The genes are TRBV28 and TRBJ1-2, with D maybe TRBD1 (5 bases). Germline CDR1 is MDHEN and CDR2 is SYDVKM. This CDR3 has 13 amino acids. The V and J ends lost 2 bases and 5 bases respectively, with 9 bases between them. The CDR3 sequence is CASSLHRIYGYTF. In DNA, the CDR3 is TGTGCCAGCAGTTTACACAGGATATATGGCTACACCTTC.

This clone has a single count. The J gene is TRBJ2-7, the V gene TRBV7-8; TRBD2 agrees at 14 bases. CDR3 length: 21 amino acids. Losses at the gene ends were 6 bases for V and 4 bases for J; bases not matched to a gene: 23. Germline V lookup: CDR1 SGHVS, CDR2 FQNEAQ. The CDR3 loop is CASRKESAGGLAGESAYEQYF. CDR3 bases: TGTGCCAGCAGAAAGGAGTCTGCGGGGGGACTAGCGGGGGAATCGGCGTACGAGCAGTACTTC.

CDR3 residues: CASSVGLKTDYGYTF. The CDR3 DNA reads as TGTGCCAGCAGCGTAGGGTTGAAGACAGACTATGGCTACACCTTC. This sequence joins TRBV9 and TRBJ1-2; D possibly corresponds to TRBD1 (5 bases). CDR1 is SGDLS, CDR2 YYNGEE, per germline. The germline V and J ends were trimmed by 0 bases and 3 bases, with 12 bases remaining between them. The CDR3 loop spans 15 amino acids.

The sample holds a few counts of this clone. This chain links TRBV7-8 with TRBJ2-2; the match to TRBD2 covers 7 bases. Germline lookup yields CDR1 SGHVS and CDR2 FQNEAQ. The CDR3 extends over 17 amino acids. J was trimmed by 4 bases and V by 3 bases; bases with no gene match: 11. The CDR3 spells CASSFREGPRGTGELFF. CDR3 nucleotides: TGTGCCAGCAGCTTTAGGGAGGGGCCTCGGGGCACCGGGGAGCTGTTTTTT.

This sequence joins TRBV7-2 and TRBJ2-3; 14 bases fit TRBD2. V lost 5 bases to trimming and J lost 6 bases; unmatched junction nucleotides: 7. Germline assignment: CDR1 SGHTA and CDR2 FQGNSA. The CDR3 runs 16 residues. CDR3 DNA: TGTGCCAGCAGCCCGGGACTAGCGGGGGCGCAGGATACGCAGTATTTT. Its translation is CASSPGLAGAQDTQYF.

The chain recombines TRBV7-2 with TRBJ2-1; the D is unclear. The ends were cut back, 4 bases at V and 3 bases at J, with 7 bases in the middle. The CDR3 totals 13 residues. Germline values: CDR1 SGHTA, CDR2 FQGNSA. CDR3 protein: CASSSEDYNEQFF. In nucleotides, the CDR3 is TGTGCCAGCAGCTCCGAGGACTACAATGAGCAGTTCTTC.

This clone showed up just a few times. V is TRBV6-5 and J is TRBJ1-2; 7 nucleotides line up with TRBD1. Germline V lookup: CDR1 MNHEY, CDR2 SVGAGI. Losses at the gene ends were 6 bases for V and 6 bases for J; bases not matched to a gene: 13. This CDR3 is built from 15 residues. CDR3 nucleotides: TGTGCCAGCAGAACGACAGGGCGGACCCAAAATGGCTACACCTTC. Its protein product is CASRTTGRTQNGYTF.

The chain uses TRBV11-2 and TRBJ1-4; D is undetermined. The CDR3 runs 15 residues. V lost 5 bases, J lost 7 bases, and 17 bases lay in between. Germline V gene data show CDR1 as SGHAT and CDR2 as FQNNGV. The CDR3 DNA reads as TGTGCCAGCAGCCCTGGAACCCTTCGGGGTGAAAAACTGTTTTTT. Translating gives CASSPGTLRGEKLFF.

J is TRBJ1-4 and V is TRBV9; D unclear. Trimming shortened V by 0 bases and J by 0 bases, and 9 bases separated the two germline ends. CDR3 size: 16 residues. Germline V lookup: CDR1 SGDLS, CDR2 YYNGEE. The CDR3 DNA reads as TGTGCCAGCAGCGTAGGTCCCACATCAACTAATGAAAAACTGTTTTTT. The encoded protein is CASSVGPTSTNEKLFF.

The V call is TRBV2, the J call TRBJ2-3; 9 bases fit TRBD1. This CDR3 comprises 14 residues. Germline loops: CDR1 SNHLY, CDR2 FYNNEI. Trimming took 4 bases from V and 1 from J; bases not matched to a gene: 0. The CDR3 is CASSGDRGTDTQYF. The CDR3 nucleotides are TGTGCCAGCAGTGGGGACAGGGGCACAGATACGCAGTATTTT.

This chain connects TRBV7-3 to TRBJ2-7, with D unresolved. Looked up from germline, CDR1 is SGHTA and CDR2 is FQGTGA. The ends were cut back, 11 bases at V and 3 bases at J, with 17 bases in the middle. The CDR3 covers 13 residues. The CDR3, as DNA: TGTGCCTCCGCCCGCGGCTCAAACTACGAGCAGTACTTC. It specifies CASARGSNYEQYF.

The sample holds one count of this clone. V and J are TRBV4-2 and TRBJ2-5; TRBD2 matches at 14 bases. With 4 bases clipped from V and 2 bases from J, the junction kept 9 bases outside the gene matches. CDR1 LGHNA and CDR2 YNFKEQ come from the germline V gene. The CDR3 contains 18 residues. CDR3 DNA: TGTGCCAGCAGCCGCAGACTAGCGGGGGGGCCCGGTCAAGAGACCCAGTACTTC. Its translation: CASSRRLAGGPGQETQYF.